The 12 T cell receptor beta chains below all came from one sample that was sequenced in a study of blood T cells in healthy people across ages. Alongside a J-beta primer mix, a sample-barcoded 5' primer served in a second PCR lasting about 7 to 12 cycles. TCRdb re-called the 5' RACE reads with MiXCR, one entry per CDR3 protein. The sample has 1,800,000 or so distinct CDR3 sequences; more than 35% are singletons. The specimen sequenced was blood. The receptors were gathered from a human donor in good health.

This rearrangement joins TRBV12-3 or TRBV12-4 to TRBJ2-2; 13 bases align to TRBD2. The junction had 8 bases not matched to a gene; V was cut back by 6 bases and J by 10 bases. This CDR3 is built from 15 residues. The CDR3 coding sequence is TGTGCCAGCAGCCCTACTAGCGGGGGGGCGGAGGAGCTGTTTTTT. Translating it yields CASSPTSGGAEELFF.

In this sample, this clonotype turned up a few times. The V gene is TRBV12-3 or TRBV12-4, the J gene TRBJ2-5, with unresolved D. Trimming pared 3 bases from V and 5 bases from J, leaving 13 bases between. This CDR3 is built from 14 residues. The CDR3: CASSFIVGYETQYF. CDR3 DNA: TGTGCCAGCAGTTTTATAGTAGGATACGAGACCCAGTACTTC.

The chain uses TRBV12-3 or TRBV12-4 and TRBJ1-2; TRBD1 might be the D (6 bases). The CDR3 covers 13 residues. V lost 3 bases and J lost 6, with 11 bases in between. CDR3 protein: CASSLTQGHGYTF. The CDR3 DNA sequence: TGTGCCAGCAGTTTGACACAGGGACATGGCTACACCTTC.

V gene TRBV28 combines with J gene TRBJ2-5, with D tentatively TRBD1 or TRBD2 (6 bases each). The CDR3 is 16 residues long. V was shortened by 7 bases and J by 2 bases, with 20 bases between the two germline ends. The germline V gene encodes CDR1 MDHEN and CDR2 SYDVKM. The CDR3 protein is CASTTRIGGQQETQYF. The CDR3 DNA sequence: TGTGCCAGCACCACCCGGATCGGGGGACAACAAGAGACCCAGTACTTC.

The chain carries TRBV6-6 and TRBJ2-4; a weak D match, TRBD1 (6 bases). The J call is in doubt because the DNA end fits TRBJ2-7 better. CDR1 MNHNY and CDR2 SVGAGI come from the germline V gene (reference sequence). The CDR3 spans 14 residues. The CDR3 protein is CASSYGETGNEQYF. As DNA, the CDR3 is TGTGCCAGCAGTTACGGCGAGACAGGTAACGAGCAGTACTTC.

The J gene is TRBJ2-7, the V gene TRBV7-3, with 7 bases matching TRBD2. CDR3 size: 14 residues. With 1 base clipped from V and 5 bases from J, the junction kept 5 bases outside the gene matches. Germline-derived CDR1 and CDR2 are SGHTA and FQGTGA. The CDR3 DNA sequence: TGTGCCAGCAGCTTAATGGGGGGGAGGGACGAGCAGTACTTC. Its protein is CASSLMGGRDEQYF.

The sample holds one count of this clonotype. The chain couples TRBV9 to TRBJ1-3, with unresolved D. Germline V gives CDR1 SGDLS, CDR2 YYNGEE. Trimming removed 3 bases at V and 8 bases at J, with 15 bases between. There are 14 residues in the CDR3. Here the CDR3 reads CASSETLTGDTIYF. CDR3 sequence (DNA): TGTGCCAGCAGCGAGACCCTAACCGGGGACACCATATATTTT.

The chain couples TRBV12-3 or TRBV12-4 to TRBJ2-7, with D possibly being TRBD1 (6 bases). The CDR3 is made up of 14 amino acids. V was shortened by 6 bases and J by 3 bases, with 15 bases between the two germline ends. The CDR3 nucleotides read TGTGCCAGCAGGCGAACGGAGACAGGCTACGAGCAGTACTTC. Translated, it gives CASRRTETGYEQYF.

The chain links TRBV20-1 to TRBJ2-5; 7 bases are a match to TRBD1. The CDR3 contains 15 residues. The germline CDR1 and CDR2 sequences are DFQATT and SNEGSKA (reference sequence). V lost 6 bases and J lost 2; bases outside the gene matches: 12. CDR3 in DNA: TGCAGTGCCCAAGAGGGGGCAGCAGTTCAAGAGACCCAGTACTTC. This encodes CSAQEGAAVQETQYF.

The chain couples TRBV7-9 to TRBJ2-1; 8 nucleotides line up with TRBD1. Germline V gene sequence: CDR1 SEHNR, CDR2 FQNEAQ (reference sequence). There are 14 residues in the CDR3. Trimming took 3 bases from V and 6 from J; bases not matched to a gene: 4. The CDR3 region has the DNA TGTGCCAGCAGCTTGACAGGGGCGGTCAATGAGCAGTTCTTC. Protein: CASSLTGAVNEQFF.

The CDR3 nucleotides read TGCGCCAGCAGCCAAGTTGGGGACAGGGGAAACAATGAGCAGTACTTC. It translates to CASSQVGDRGNNEQYF. The gene calls are TRBV4-1 and TRBJ2-1; 10 nucleotides match TRBD1. The tail of the sequence fits TRBJ2-7 better, so the J call may be wrong. The germline gives CDR1 MGHRA, CDR2 YSYEKL. The CDR3 consists of 16 residues.

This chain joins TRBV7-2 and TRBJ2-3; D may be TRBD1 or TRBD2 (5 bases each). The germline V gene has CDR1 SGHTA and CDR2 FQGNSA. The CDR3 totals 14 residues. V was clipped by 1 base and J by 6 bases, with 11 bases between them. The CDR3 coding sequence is TGTGCCAGCAGCTTAGTTCAGGGAGACGATACGCAGTATTTT. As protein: CASSLVQGDDTQYF.